The T cell receptor beta chain under discussion was sequenced for a study of clonality assessment in lymphoblastic leukemia (dated by TCRdb to 2016 to 2019). The CDR3 measures 16 amino acids from cysteine to phenylalanine. Left in the record is the CDR3 DNA by itself, 48 bases read in frame from the first base. CDR1 and CDR2 were assigned from the germline V gene (reference sequence) as SEHNR and FQNEAQ. Cut back by 5 bases and 4 bases, the V and J ends lie 15 bases apart. Library prep was done by PCR. Sequenced on an Illumina MiSeq. TCRdb reran the public reads through fastp at Q25 and MiXCR, keeping productive beta chains. Each entry is one CDR3 protein sequence, shown with its most common DNA and genes. In this sample the table shows several hundred distinct CDR3 sequences, almost 35% of which occur a single time. In total, the top ten clones hold approximately 18% of the sample. Notes on this clonotype: Its antigen is unknown. It has no much larger one-base neighbor in the sample; base qualities were not kept.

The rearranged chain carries TRBV7-9 and TRBJ1-6; possibly the D gene is TRBD1, per 6 matching bases. This clonotype was sampled from a human donor with acute lymphoblastic leukemia. The CDR3 here reads CASSRTGTSYNSPLHF. Read as DNA, the sequence is TGTGCCAGCAGCCGCACAGGGACCTCATATAATTCACCCCTCCACTTT.